This T cell receptor (beta chain) was sequenced in a study of CD8+CD57+ T cells in acquired aplastic anemia. About the research overall: When averaged, DNA from sorted CD4+ and CD8+ cells came to 2.5 to 4 ug.

This clonotype was counted between two and nine times. Profiling that covered TCR beta VDJ and CDR3 relied on genomic DNA as its template. TCRdb called the reads again in MiXCR, with one record for every CDR3 protein. The profile shows around 130,000 distinct CDR3 sequences, 58% of them singletons. V shed 8 bases and J shed 4 bases, with 9 bases lying between them. The CDR3 contains 11 residues. Whoever was chosen for sequencing had shown CD8+CD57+ cell expansion by flow cytometry. A severe acquired aplastic anemia diagnosis applied to all patients. The source material was sorted CD4+, CD8+, or CD8+CD57+ T cells (not recorded which) from PBMCs. V and J are TRBV12-3 or TRBV12-4 and TRBJ2-7; the D gene could be TRBD1 or TRBD2 (5 bases each). The sequence was obtained from a human donor with aplastic anemia. In nucleotides, the CDR3 is TGTGCCAGCTCGGGACCTTACGAGCAGTACTTC. It codes for CASSGPYEQYF.